Shown below are 3 T cell receptor beta chains from a single sample sequenced in a study of Ad26.COV2.S vaccination and SARS-CoV-2 variants. Treatment meaning: about 20 received Ad26.COV2.S at low or high dose, single or two shots; roughly five received placebo; per-sample allocation not given. Vaccine and placebo recipients were sampled on day 63 after the first injection. Generated by immunoSEQ multiplex PCR, the TCRdb table keeps only in-frame clones and is missing some. The sample includes around 450,000 clones, 89% seen only once; the top ten take 1.5% to 2%. The specimen was peripheral blood, collected in a trial of Ad26.COV2.S vaccine versus placebo. The receptors derive from a person aged 18-65 years who received the Ad26.COV2.S COVID-19 vaccine or a placebo.

This clone has a handful of counts. The V gene is TRBV30, the J gene TRBJ1-1, with D uncertain. Germline V gives CDR1 GTSNPN, CDR2 SVGIG (reference sequence). This CDR3 region has 15 residues. V was cut by 3 bases and J by 1 base, with 15 bases left in between. The CDR3 sequence is CAWRPWTLRNTEAFF. The DNA for the CDR3 is TGTGCCTGGAGGCCCTGGACTCTCAGGAACACTGAAGCTTTCTTT.

V usage is TRBV29-1 and J usage is TRBJ1-1; D uncertain. Germline V lookup: CDR1 SQVTM, CDR2 ANQGSEA. V lost 3 bases and J 6 bases, leaving 8 bases between the germline ends. This CDR3 is 11 amino acids long. The CDR3 nucleotides are TGCAGCGTTGAGTCAAGGGCTGAAGCTTTCTTT. Protein: CSVESRAEAFF.

In its sample, this clone was seen a few times. The chain recombines TRBV18 with TRBJ2-1, with D possibly being TRBD1 or TRBD2 (6 bases each). CDR3 size: 16 residues. V gave up 4 bases and J gave up 0 bases, with 13 bases separating them. Germline V CDR1 and CDR2: KGHSH, LQKENI. CDR3 region: CASSLNGGSSYNEQFF. In DNA, the CDR3 is TGTGCCAGCTCACTAAACGGGGGCAGCTCCTACAATGAGCAGTTCTTC. The full variable domain, completed using reference TRBV18 and TRBJ2-1, is NAGVMQNPRHLVRRRGQEARLRCSPMKGHSHVYWYRQLPEEGLKFMVYLQKENIIDESGMPKERFSAEFPKEGPSILRIQQVVRGDSAAYFCASSLNGGSSYNEQFFGPGTRLTVL.